This T cell receptor (beta chain) comes out of a study of a mutant IDH1 vaccine in newly diagnosed glioma. Unmatched junction bases numbered 15, after V lost 5 bases and J lost 2 bases. Looked up from germline, CDR1 is SGHVS and CDR2 is FNYEAQ. The CDR3 length is 17 residues. Only in-frame clones appear in the TCRdb table, and some are missing; sequencing was by immunoSEQ multiplex PCR. The repertoire holds under 40,000 clones, roughly 80% seen once, with about 7% in the top ten. This sample's time point: week 35, safety follow-up. Vaccination used 300 ug of mutant IDH1 20-mer peptide per dose, with topical imiquimod. Concerning this clone itself: Its antigen is not identified.

The input for sequencing was PBMCs, taken from a glioma patient whose treatment included an IDH1 peptide vaccine. This sequence originates from a woman aged 18-30 years with glioma. The chain links TRBV7-6 to TRBJ2-7; 7 nucleotides match TRBD1. This CDR3 reads CASSHSDAPGQPYEQYF. DNA of the CDR3: TGTGCCAGCAGCCACTCTGATGCTCCGGGACAGCCCTACGAGCAGTACTTC.